This T cell receptor (beta chain) was found in a study of T cell changes during pregnancy in multiple sclerosis. V was trimmed by 3 bases and J by 4 bases, leaving 15 bases between them. The CDR3 consists of 15 residues. Germline CDR1 and CDR2: KGHSH and LQKENI. Using immunoSEQ multiplex PCR, the repertoire was profiled, and TCRdb retains in-frame clones only, with some absent. The repertoire holds tens of thousands of clones, 91% seen once, with around 0.7% in the top ten. The rearrangement links TRBV18 to TRBJ1-2; D might be TRBD1 (5 bases). The origin of this receptor is a female donor in good health, enrolled as a control in a pregnancy study. This specimen consisted of peripheral blood, obtained in the third trimester of pregnancy. The CDR3 coding sequence is TGTGCCAGCTCACCCTCCGGAGGGGCGTCCTATGGCTACACCTTC. The encoded protein is CASSPSGGASYGYTF.